The next 7 T cell receptor beta chains were all read from a single sample in a study of regulatory T cells in long-lasting Graves disease (dated by TCRdb to the early 2020s). The method behind the library was multiplex PCR. These reads were obtained on an Illumina HiSeq 4000. iRepertoire HTBI primers and Arm-PCR amplification of CDR3 regions were used to construct TCR beta libraries. TCRdb cleaned the public reads at Q25 with fastp, built clones with MiXCR and kept in-frame beta chains. A single entry per CDR3 protein holds the most common genes and DNA from its merged rows. The sample profile shows around 420,000 distinct CDR3 sequences; about 16% of them were found once. Jointly, the top ten make up about a fifth of the sample. The meaning of the sample's time point label: newly diagnosed GD, antithyroid drugs for less than 3 months. RNA was extracted from PBMCs in TRIzol for both TCR sequencing and RNA sequencing.

Sequencing was performed on peripheral blood mononuclear cells (PBMCs), taken at new diagnosis, from a patient treated with antithyroid drugs. These receptors were collected from a female donor with Graves disease.

This chain joins TRBV20-1 and TRBJ2-1, with 11 bases fitting TRBD2. Germline trimming cut 5 bases from V and 9 bases from J; bases unmatched to any gene: 9. Germline loops: CDR1 DFQATT, CDR2 SNEGSKA (reference sequence). The CDR3 length is 14 residues. In DNA form, the CDR3 reads TGCAGTGCTCCTAGGGGTAGCGGGAGGGGTGAGCAGTTCTTC. As protein: CSAPRGSGRGEQFF.

This clonotype was observed many times. The chain carries TRBV11-2 and TRBJ1-1, with D unresolved. Trimming pared 1 base from V and 2 bases from J, leaving 14 bases between. Per the germline V gene, CDR1 is SGHAT and CDR2 is FQNNGV. CDR3 length: 16 amino acids. The CDR3 DNA follows: TGTGCCAGCAGCTTAGTCGGGTCCAGAACCAACACTGAAGCTTTCTTT. Translated: CASSLVGSRTNTEAFF. The whole variable domain, remainder taken from reference TRBV11-2 and TRBJ1-1, is EAGVAQSPRYKIIEKRQSVAFWCNPISGHATLYWYQQILGQGPKLLIQFQNNGVVDDSQLPKDRFSAERLKGVDSTLKIQPAKLEDSAVYLCASSLVGSRTNTEAFFGQGTRLTVV.

This clonotype was seen a handful of times. The chain combines TRBV25-1 with TRBJ1-2; 8 bases are a match to TRBD1. Germline V gene data show CDR1 as MGHDK and CDR2 as SYGVNS. The J segment lost 5 bases and the V segment lost 3 bases, leaving 14 bases of the junction unmatched. This CDR3 has 17 amino acids. In nucleotides, the CDR3 is TGTGCCAGCAGTGATAATCCCGCCGGGACAGGTGTATATGGCTACACCTTC. Translation: CASSDNPAGTGVYGYTF.

This clonotype came up many times. The V and J genes are TRBV12-3 or TRBV12-4 and TRBJ1-1, with no clear D. Between the trimmed V and J ends, which lost 5 bases and 0 bases, there was a span of 13 bases. The length of the CDR3 is 15 residues. In DNA, the CDR3 is TGTGCCAGCAGTCCTAGACACCGGGTGAACACTGAAGCTTTCTTT. It specifies CASSPRHRVNTEAFF.

The chain has TRBV4-1 and TRBJ2-5, with 8 bases matching TRBD2. The CDR3 consists of 16 residues. The V gene's germline CDR1 is MGHRA and CDR2 YSYEKL. With 4 bases clipped from V and 6 bases from J, the junction kept 13 bases outside the gene matches. The CDR3: CASSLPGTRPVKTQYF. The DNA of the CDR3 is TGCGCCAGCAGCCTACCCGGGACTAGACCTGTGAAGACCCAGTACTTC.

Turning to this clonotype: Compared with germline, one end of the junction differs, possibly owing to a read error. This chain uses TRBV27 with TRBJ2-3, with D tentatively TRBD1 or TRBD2 (5 bases each). In germline, CDR1 is MNHEY, CDR2 SMNVEV (reference sequence). The CDR3 has 15 residues. The DNA of the CDR3 is TGTGCCACCTCTAAATTGGGGGTAGAGACAGATACGCGGTATTTT. Translating gives CATSKLGVETDTRYF.

The V and J genes are TRBV29-1 and TRBJ1-1, with TRBD1 as a possible D gene (5 bases). CDR3 length: 14 residues. CDR1 is SQVTM and CDR2 is ANQGSEA in the germline V gene. Trimming took off 4 bases at V and 0 bases at J, with 12 bases between the two ends. The CDR3 here is CSVVRTGLNTEAFF. The CDR3 bases are TGCAGCGTTGTCCGGACGGGACTGAACACTGAAGCTTTCTTT.